The following is a T cell receptor (beta chain) sequence with its context. It lacks a known antigen. Base qualities are not provided; no much larger clone lies one nucleotide away. The data were taken from a study of technical replicates of blood from a handful of donors (dated by TCRdb to between 2016 and 2019). The cysteine opens and the phenylalanine closes a CDR3 of 12 amino acids. Of the read, only the CDR3 DNA is kept; its 36 bases are in frame from base 1. V and J are truncated by 8 bases and 5 bases respectively, leaving an intervening sequence of 12 bases. For CDR1 and CDR2, the germline V gene lists MNHEY and SVGAGI. The protocol used for the library was the immunoSEQ multiplex PCR assay. As stored in TCRdb, this immuneACCESS dataset retains in-frame rearrangements with V and J assigned. A fraction of the clones does not appear; measured against another copy, unresolved V genes explain less than half of the discrepancy, and the remainder lacks a known reason. This sample is represented by some 70,000 clones; roughly 97% of them were singletons. The ten largest make up approximately 0.3% of the sample.

The V and J segments used are TRBV6-5 and TRBJ2-5, with an unclear D gene assignment. The receptor was derived from a human donor in good health. Sequencing input: T cells isolated from PBMCs. The CDR3 protein: CASGPLVETQYF. The base sequence is TGTGCCAGCGGTCCTTTAGTGGAGACCCAGTACTTC.